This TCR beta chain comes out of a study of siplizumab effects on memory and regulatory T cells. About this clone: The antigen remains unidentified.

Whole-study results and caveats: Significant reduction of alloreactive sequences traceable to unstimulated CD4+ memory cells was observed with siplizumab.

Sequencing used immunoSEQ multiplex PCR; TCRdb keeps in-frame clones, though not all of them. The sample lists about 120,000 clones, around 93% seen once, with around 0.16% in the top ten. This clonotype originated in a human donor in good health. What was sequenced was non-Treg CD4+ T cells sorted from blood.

The CDR3 DNA reads TGTGCCAGCAGCTTCGGGCTAGGAAATGAGCAGTTCTTC. Residues: CASSFGLGNEQFF. The J gene is TRBJ2-1, the V gene TRBV7-2, with D unresolved. Germline V lookup: CDR1 SGHTA, CDR2 FQGNSA. V lost 3 bases, J lost 7 bases, and 10 bases lay in between. There are 13 residues in the CDR3.